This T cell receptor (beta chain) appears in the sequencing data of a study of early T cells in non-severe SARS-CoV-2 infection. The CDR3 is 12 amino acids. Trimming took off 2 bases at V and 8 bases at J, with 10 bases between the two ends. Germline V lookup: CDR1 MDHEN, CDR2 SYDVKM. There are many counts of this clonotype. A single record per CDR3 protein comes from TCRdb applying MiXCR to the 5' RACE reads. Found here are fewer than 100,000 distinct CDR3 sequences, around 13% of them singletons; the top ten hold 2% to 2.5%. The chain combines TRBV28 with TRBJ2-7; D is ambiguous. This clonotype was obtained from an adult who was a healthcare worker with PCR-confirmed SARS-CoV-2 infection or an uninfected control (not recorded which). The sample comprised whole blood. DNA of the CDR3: TGTGCCAGCAGTTTACCGGTGGGTAAGCAGTACTTC. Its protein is CASSLPVGKQYF.